These T cell receptor beta chains were read from a single sample in a study of blood T cells in healthy people across ages. TCRdb used MiXCR to reprocess the 5' RACE reads, holding one entry per CDR3 protein. The data hold some 920,000 distinct CDR3 sequences, with 51% observed a single time. The sequencing input was blood. These receptors were obtained from a woman in her sixties in good health. The CDR3 runs from the conserved cysteine through the conserved F or W. The D gene is left open where the match is weak. Rows may omit the clone size; those that give it use once, few, many or a size class.

>-|14|few|TRBJ2-7|TRBV5-1
CASSLDGGPYEQYF
TGTGCCAGCAGTTTAGATGGGGGACCCTACGAGCAGTACTTC
>-|14|-|TRBJ2-7|TRBV28
CASRDGTPNYEQYF
TGTGCCAGCAGGGACGGGACACCTAACTACGAGCAGTACTTC
>TRBD1|13|once|TRBJ1-1|TRBV10-3
CAIRDRSDTEAFF
TGTGCCATACGGGACAGATCGGACACTGAAGCTTTCTTT
>TRBD1|14|few|TRBJ2-1|TRBV29-1
CSVEGGTGDNEQFF
TGCAGCGTTGAAGGAGGGACAGGGGACAATGAGCAGTTCTTC
>-|14|-|TRBJ1-2|TRBV3-1
CASSQHDRNYGYTF
TGTGCCAGCAGCCAACACGACAGAAACTATGGCTACACCTTC
>TRBD2|15|-|TRBJ2-1|TRBV3-1
CASSRPGTRSDEQFF
TGTGCCAGCAGCCGACCCGGGACTAGGTCCGATGAGCAGTTCTTC
>TRBD1|16|-|TRBJ2-5|TRBV14
CASSQPINRGKETQYF
TGTGCCAGCAGCCAACCCATAAACAGGGGTAAAGAGACCCAGTACTTC
>-|14|few|TRBJ2-7|TRBV7-2
CASSTAGASYEQYF
TGTGCCAGCAGCACCGCAGGGGCCTCCTACGAGCAGTACTTC
>-|13|-|TRBJ1-4|TRBV14
CASSQDRRGRLFF
TGTGCCAGCAGCCAAGATAGGCGGGGTCGACTGTTTTTT
>TRBD2|17|few|TRBJ2-7|TRBV7-2
CASSLGGRLAGIYEQYF
TGTGCCAGCAGCTTGGGGGGGCGACTAGCGGGAATCTACGAGCAGTACTTC
>-|15|-|TRBJ2-3|TRBV4-1
CASSQGASTTDTQYF
TGCGCCAGCAGCCAAGGGGCTTCAACCACAGATACGCAGTATTTT
>TRBD1|15|few|TRBJ2-5|TRBV28
CASSSDRPAPETQYF
TGTGCCAGCAGTTCGGACAGGCCAGCCCCAGAGACCCAGTACTTC
>TRBD1|14|-|TRBJ1-1|TRBV6-4
CASRPTGGETEAFF
TGTGCCAGCAGACCCACAGGGGGCGAGACTGAAGCTTTCTTT
>-|13|few|TRBJ1-2|TRBV12-3/TRBV12-4
CASRSGATNGYTF
TGTGCCAGCAGATCGGGGGCAACTAATGGCTACACCTTC
>-|14|-|TRBJ2-1|TRBV14
CASSQVGGHNEQFF
TGTGCCAGCAGCCAAGTTGGGGGGCACAATGAGCAGTTCTTC
>TRBD1|17|few|TRBJ1-1|TRBV6-5
CASSYPRRQGTNTEAFF
TGTGCCAGCAGTTACCCGAGGAGACAGGGTACGAACACTGAAGCTTTCTTT
>-|14|-|TRBJ2-2|TRBV28
CASRGGQQTGELFF
TGTGCCAGCAGAGGGGGTCAACAGACCGGGGAGCTGTTTTTT
>-|16|-|TRBJ1-6|TRBV27
CAGSSPQHNYNSPLHF
TGTGCCGGCAGTTCGCCCCAACACAACTATAATTCACCCCTCCACTTT
>TRBD2|17|-|TRBJ2-2|TRBV7-2
CASSLGGLAGFTGELFF
TGTGCCAGCAGCTTAGGGGGACTAGCGGGATTCACCGGGGAGCTGTTTTTT
>-|15|-|TRBJ2-5|TRBV5-8
CASSSILAREETQYF
TGTGCCAGCAGCTCCATCCTAGCGCGCGAAGAGACCCAGTACTTC
>-|13|once|TRBJ1-5|TRBV6-2/TRBV6-3
CASKRNSNQPQHF
TGTGCCAGCAAAAGGAATAGCAATCAGCCCCAGCATTTT
>-|15|-|TRBJ2-3|TRBV20-1
CSARDWRKSTDTQYF
TGCAGTGCTAGAGATTGGCGAAAAAGCACAGATACGCAGTATTTT
>TRBD2|16|-|TRBJ2-7|TRBV7-2
CASSLGRLAAPYEQYF
TGTGCCAGCAGCTTAGGGAGACTAGCGGCGCCCTACGAGCAGTACTTC
>-|13|-|TRBJ1-2|TRBV20-1
CSAWDPANYGYTF
TGCAGTGCCTGGGATCCTGCTAACTATGGCTACACCTTC
>-|12|-|TRBJ1-1|TRBV25-1
CASIARVGKAFF
TGTGCCAGCATTGCTCGGGTGGGAAAAGCTTTCTTT
>TRBD2|19|few|TRBJ2-3|TRBV6-2/TRBV6-3
CASSSRLESGVLSTDTQYF
TGTGCCAGCAGTTCGAGATTGGAAAGCGGGGTTCTTAGCACAGATACGCAGTATTTT
>-|10|once|TRBJ2-3|TRBV29-1
CVAGTDTQYF
TGCGTCGCGGGCACAGATACGCAGTATTTT
>TRBD2|15|-|TRBJ2-1|TRBV20-1
CSAIRGTSDYNEQFF
TGCAGTGCCATCAGGGGGACTAGCGACTACAATGAGCAGTTCTTC
>-|15|-|TRBJ2-3|TRBV21-1
CASSQTETDTDTQYF
TGTGCCAGCAGCCAGACCGAGACGGATACAGATACGCAGTATTTT
>-|13|few|TRBJ1-4|TRBV29-1
CSVSTAINEKLFF
TGCAGCGTTTCGACAGCGATTAATGAAAAACTGTTTTTT
>TRBD1|15|-|TRBJ1-6|TRBV20-1
CSARFQGADNSPLHF
TGCAGTGCTAGATTCCAGGGGGCGGACAATTCACCCCTCCACTTT
>-|12|-|TRBJ2-1|TRBV4-1
CASSHFRNEQFF
TGCGCCAGCAGCCATTTTAGGAATGAGCAGTTCTTC
>-|14|-|TRBJ1-4|TRBV3-1
CASSHGGRTEKLFF
TGTGCCAGCAGCCACGGGGGGCGGACTGAAAAACTGTTTTTT
>TRBD1|17|-|TRBJ2-6|TRBV4-1
CASSRTGGFSGANVLTF
TGCGCCAGCAGTAGGACAGGGGGTTTCTCTGGGGCCAACGTCCTGACTTTC
>TRBD2|15|-|TRBJ2-7|TRBV7-2
CASSIRTSASYEQYF
TGTGCCAGCAGCATTCGGACTAGCGCCTCCTACGAGCAGTACTTC
>-|14|-|TRBJ1-1|TRBV5-1
CASSLSKTNTGAFF
TGCGCCAGCAGCCTGTCAAAGACGAACACTGGAGCTTTCTTT
>TRBD1|16|-|TRBJ1-5|TRBV27
CASRDRGQYSNQPQHF
TGTGCCAGCCGGGACAGGGGCCAATATAGCAATCAGCCCCAGCATTTT
>-|13|-|TRBJ1-5|TRBV6-6
CASRFGEDQPQHF
TGTGCCAGCAGATTCGGAGAGGATCAGCCCCAGCATTTT
>-|13|-|TRBJ2-7|TRBV14
CASSPTWYNEQYF
TGTGCCAGCAGCCCAACATGGTACAACGAGCAGTACTTC
>-|16|-|TRBJ1-6|TRBV25-1
CASSEVRASYNSPLHF
TGTGCCAGCAGTGAAGTCAGGGCCTCCTATAATTCACCCCTCCACTTT
>-|13|-|TRBJ1-2|TRBV2
CASSAEKTGLYTF
TGTGCCAGCAGTGCAGAGAAGACAGGCCTCTACACCTTC
>TRBD1|13|few|TRBJ2-7|TRBV25-1
CASSQGALDEQYF
TGTGCCAGCAGTCAGGGGGCGCTCGACGAGCAGTACTTC
>-|17|few|TRBJ2-3|TRBV13
CASSLEGVGSRTDTQYF
TGTGCCAGCAGCTTAGAAGGGGTGGGCAGCCGCACAGATACGCAGTATTTT
>-|13|many|TRBJ2-7|TRBV6-6
CASSFGQPTSTYF
TGTGCCAGCAGTTTTGGACAGCCTACGAGCACGTACTTC
>-|15|few|TRBJ2-5|TRBV20-1
CSAHYWGTLQETQYF
TGCAGTGCGCACTACTGGGGGACACTACAAGAGACCCAGTACTTC
>TRBD2|16|-|TRBJ2-3|TRBV5-1
CASSAGLAGGSGTQYF
TGCGCCAGCAGCGCCGGACTAGCGGGAGGGTCCGGTACGCAGTATTTT